The clone carrying this T cell receptor (beta chain) was detected ten times or more. Antigen: not known. The entry originates in a study of identical twins. Findings and caveats of the study: Excess sharing by twins proved weaker in beta out-of-frame sequences. There was an excess of low generation probability in the out-of-frame alpha sequences that twins shared.

TCRdb recomputed calls from the 5' RACE reads with MiXCR, one row per CDR3 protein. Of some 460,000 distinct CDR3 sequences detected, 13% to 15% appear once; the ten largest clones hold around 0.48%. Germline V CDR1 and CDR2: MNHEY, SMNVEV (reference sequence). The CDR3 totals 14 residues. V shed 4 bases, J shed 12 bases, and the junction held 8 bases outside the gene matches. The sample was also linked to a second study, of yellow fever vaccine responses in identical twins.

The sample was CD4+ T cells sorted from blood. This clonotype originated in a woman between 18 and 29 years old in good health. This chain connects TRBV27 to TRBJ2-1; 11 nucleotides match TRBD1. DNA for the CDR3: TGTGCCAGCAGTTGGGGACAGGGGGTCGGTGTGCAGTTCTTC. Its translation is CASSWGQGVGVQFF.